The 18 T cell receptor beta chains reported below all come from one sample, sequenced in a study of CD8 T cells in Susac syndrome. RNA amounts of roughly 0.5 to 1 ug underwent reverse transcription with random hexamers. TCRdb reanalysed the immunoSEQ multiplex PCR reads using MiXCR and keeps one entry per CDR3 protein. Of over 95,000 distinct CDR3 sequences in the sample, 85% to 95% are singletons; the top ten hold roughly 0.12%. Sequencing was performed on CD8+ T cells from PBMCs. These TCRs come from a human donor in good health.

The chain uses TRBV6-2 or TRBV6-3 and TRBJ2-6; D tentatively fits TRBD1 or TRBD2 (5 bases each). Trimming cost V 4 bases and J 1 base, with 5 bases left between them. CDR1 is MNHEY, CDR2 SVGEGT, per germline. This CDR3 has 14 residues. This CDR3 is CASSWGSGANVLTF. CDR3 DNA sequence: TGTGCCAGCAGTTGGGGGTCTGGGGCCAACGTCCTGACTTTC.

The gene calls are TRBV2 and TRBJ2-7; possible D gene TRBD1, 6 bases. Per germline, CDR1 SNHLY and CDR2 FYNNEI. V was trimmed by 3 bases and J by 7 bases, leaving 13 bases between them. This CDR3 has 13 amino acids. The chain's CDR3 is CASSEYRASEQYF. Written as DNA, the CDR3 is TGTGCCAGCAGTGAGTACAGGGCAAGTGAGCAGTACTTC.

V usage is TRBV5-1 and J usage is TRBJ2-1; 8 bases are a match to TRBD2. The V segment lost 0 bases and the J segment 4 bases; nucleotides outside the gene matches: 3. The CDR3 is 15 amino acids. The V gene's germline CDR1 is SGHRS and CDR2 YFSETQ. CDR3 residues: CASSLESGSYNEQFF. The DNA of the CDR3 is TGCGCCAGCAGCTTGGAGAGCGGGAGTTACAATGAGCAGTTCTTC.

The chain uses TRBV7-9 and TRBJ2-5; D perhaps matches TRBD1 (5 bases). Looked up from germline, CDR1 is SEHNR and CDR2 is FQNEAQ (reference sequence). V lost 3 bases and J lost 5, with 13 bases in between. The CDR3 runs 14 residues. The chain's CDR3 is CASSFGAARETQYF. CDR3 bases: TGTGCCAGCAGCTTTGGGGCCGCCCGGGAGACCCAGTACTTC.

The rearrangement uses TRBV25-1 and TRBJ1-1; the D is unclear. The CDR3 is 15 residues long. V was shortened by 0 bases and J by 0 bases, with 8 bases between the two germline ends. Germline CDR1 and CDR2: MGHDK and SYGVNS. CDR3 bases: TGTGCCAGCAGTGAATACGCGGCGGTGAACACTGAAGCTTTCTTT. Protein sequence: CASSEYAAVNTEAFF. Variable domain in full (rest from reference TRBV25-1 and TRBJ1-1): EADIYQTPRYLVIGTGKKITLECSQTMGHDKMYWYQQDPGMELHLIHYSYGVNSTEKGDLSSESTVSRIRTEHFPLTLESARPSHTSQYLCASSEYAAVNTEAFFGQGTRLTVV.

The genes are TRBV7-6 and TRBJ2-1; 12 bases agree with TRBD2. Germline CDR1 and CDR2: SGHVS and FNYEAQ. V trimming: 10 bases; J trimming: 9 bases; junction bases outside the gene matches: 4. The CDR3 has 12 residues. The CDR3 nucleotides read TGTGCCACCGGACTAGCGGGACGTGAGCAGTTCTTC. Encoded protein: CATGLAGREQFF.

The V call is TRBV7-3, the J call TRBJ2-1; 9 bases agree with TRBD1. Germline V gene data show CDR1 as SGHTA and CDR2 as FQGTGA. After removal of 4 bases from V and 7 bases from J, the junction contained 11 bases not matched to a gene. The CDR3 has 16 residues. This CDR3 reads CASSSNTGTGFNEQFF. In DNA, the CDR3 is TGTGCCAGCAGCTCGAATACCGGGACAGGGTTTAATGAGCAGTTCTTC. Combining the CDR3 with reference TRBV7-3 and TRBJ2-1 gives the whole variable domain GAGVSQTPSNKVTEKGKYVELRCDPISGHTALYWYRQSLGQGPEFLIYFQGTGAADDSGLPNDRFFAVRPEGSVSTLKIQRTERGDSAVYLCASSSNTGTGFNEQFFGPGTRLTVL.

This chain connects TRBV7-2 to TRBJ2-7, with D possibly being TRBD2 (5 bases). There are 11 residues in the CDR3. In germline, CDR1 is SGHTA, CDR2 FQGNSA. Trimming cost V 3 bases and J 7 bases, with 7 bases left between them. For the CDR3, the DNA is TGTGCCAGCAGCTTCGGGATAGAGCAGTACTTC. Translation: CASSFGIEQYF.

The chain is built from TRBV20-1 and TRBJ1-6, with D unclear. V was trimmed by 5 bases and J by 4 bases, leaving 12 bases between them. The CDR3 sequence is 14 residues long. Germline CDR1 is DFQATT and CDR2 is SNEGSKA (reference sequence). In DNA form, the CDR3 reads TGCAGTGCTGGAAGGAAAGGGTATAATTCACCCCTCCACTTT. Encoded protein: CSAGRKGYNSPLHF.

V and J are TRBV20-1 and TRBJ2-5; TRBD1 or TRBD2 may be the D gene (5 bases each). Germline CDR1 and CDR2: DFQATT and SNEGSKA (reference sequence). The CDR3 runs to 15 residues. Trimming removed 6 bases at V and 5 bases at J, with 22 bases between. The CDR3 DNA sequence: TGCAGTGCCCGCGGACGGGACGGGTTGGGTGAGACCCAGTACTTC. It encodes CSARGRDGLGETQYF.

The genes are TRBV7-9 and TRBJ2-1; D is possibly TRBD2 (6 bases). This CDR3 spans 14 amino acids. Trimming left V 5 bases short and J 4 bases short, with 12 bases between. Looked up from germline, CDR1 is SEHNR and CDR2 is FQNEAQ (reference sequence). In nucleotides, the CDR3 is TGTGCCAGCAGCCCTCGGGACTTTTACAATGAGCAGTTCTTC. The encoded protein is CASSPRDFYNEQFF.

The V gene is TRBV3-1, the J gene TRBJ2-6; possibly TRBD1 or TRBD2 for D (6 bases each). V was cut by 2 bases and J by 4 bases, with 15 bases left in between. Germline values: CDR1 LGHDT, CDR2 YNNKEL (reference sequence). The CDR3 sequence is 17 residues long. The CDR3 loop is CASSQPVGGRGANVLTF. CDR3 DNA: TGTGCCAGCAGCCAACCAGTTGGGGGGCGAGGGGCCAACGTCCTGACTTTC.

The chain couples TRBV7-9 to TRBJ1-1; no firm D call. This CDR3 region has 13 residues. CDR1 is SEHNR, CDR2 FQNEAQ, per germline (reference sequence). The germline V and J ends were trimmed by 1 base and 10 bases, with 13 bases remaining between them. CDR3 coding DNA: TGTGCCAGCAGCTTAGATAACGACCCGGGAGCTTTCTTT. Translation gives CASSLDNDPGAFF.

The chain couples TRBV19 to TRBJ1-1; D is unclear. CDR3 length: 13 amino acids. Looked up from germline, CDR1 is LNHDA and CDR2 is SQIVND (reference sequence). V dropped 8 bases and J dropped 2 bases, with 12 bases sitting between them. CDR3 protein: CASSVEFNTEAFF. In nucleotides, the CDR3 is TGTGCCAGTTCGGTGGAATTCAACACTGAAGCTTTCTTT.

The gene calls are TRBV5-4 and TRBJ2-7; TRBD1 agrees at 8 bases. Germline CDR1 and CDR2: SGHNT and YYREEE (reference sequence). The CDR3 is 14 amino acids. The V segment lost 0 bases and the J segment 7 bases; nucleotides outside the gene matches: 6. For the CDR3, the DNA is TGTGCCAGCAGCTTGGCGACAGGGGTTCAAGAGCAGTACTTC. This encodes CASSLATGVQEQYF.

This clonotype was seen only once. This chain links TRBV7-9 with TRBJ1-1; a possible D gene is TRBD1 (6 bases). V lost 6 bases to trimming and J lost 5 bases, with 10 bases between them. The CDR3 runs to 12 residues. CDR1 is SEHNR and CDR2 is FQNEAQ in the germline V gene (reference sequence). The CDR3 spells CASSYGQTEAFF. CDR3 DNA sequence: TGTGCCAGCAGTTACGGACAGACTGAAGCTTTCTTT.

The table lists this clonotype with a count of one. The chain links TRBV11-1 to TRBJ2-7, with TRBD1 as a possible D gene (6 bases). V shed 1 base and J shed 5 bases, with 12 bases lying between them. Germline V gene data show CDR1 as SGHAT and CDR2 as FQDESV (reference sequence). This CDR3 region has 14 residues. CDR3 DNA: TGTGCCAGCAGCTTAGTTGGCAGGGGAAACGAGCAGTACTTC. Translated, it gives CASSLVGRGNEQYF.

V usage is TRBV2 and J usage is TRBJ2-2; D gene uncertain. The CDR3 has 14 residues. Germline CDR1 is SNHLY and CDR2 is FYNNEI. V gave up 8 bases and J gave up 3 bases, with 13 bases separating them. CDR3 in amino acids: CASRRSRDTGELFF. The CDR3 nucleotides are TGTGCCAGCCGAAGGTCTAGGGACACCGGGGAGCTGTTTTTT.